The 28 T cell receptor beta chains below all came from one sample that was sequenced in a study of control samples from healthy donors and cancer patients (TCRdb year 2020). Receptor amplification or capture employed the immunoSEQ multiplex PCR assay. TCRdb took this table from immuneACCESS and kept in-frame rearrangements with V and J called. Such tables lack part of the clones; where checked against another copy, unresolved V genes explain under half of the gap, and the rest is unexplained. The sample profile shows more than 100,000 clones; roughly 90% of them were found once. The ten largest clones represent 15% to 20% of the sample. The sequenced sample consisted of PBMCs. The receptors stem from a man in his 60s with lung cancer.

The chain links TRBV11-3 to TRBJ1-5, with TRBD1 identical over 7 bases. CDR1 and CDR2 from the germline V gene are SGHNT and YENEEA. V lost 5 bases, J lost 3 bases, and 7 bases stayed unmatched. This CDR3 is built from 15 residues. For the CDR3, the DNA is TGTGCCAGCAGCACGACAGGGTCCACCAATCAGCCCCAGCATTTT. Translated, it gives CASSTTGSTNQPQHF.

The chain employs TRBV30 and TRBJ1-1, with 7 bases fitting TRBD1. Germline CDR1 reads GTSNPN; CDR2 reads SVGIG (reference sequence). J was trimmed by 0 bases and V by 3 bases; bases with no gene match: 1. The CDR3 is 13 residues long. The chain's CDR3 is CAWRGQVNTEAFF. Written as DNA, the CDR3 is TGTGCCTGGAGAGGACAGGTGAACACTGAAGCTTTCTTT.

The chain recombines TRBV5-5 with TRBJ1-2; tentative D call: TRBD1 (6 bases). Germline CDR1 SGHKS, CDR2 YYEKEE (reference sequence). Trimming removed 2 bases at V and 5 bases at J, with 10 bases between. CDR3 size: 13 residues. The CDR3 protein is CASSLFQGYGYTF. CDR3 DNA: TGTGCCAGCAGCTTATTCCAGGGGTATGGCTACACCTTC.

This clone was seen a single time. The chain recombines TRBV11-2 with TRBJ1-2; D perhaps matches TRBD1 (6 bases). Trimming left V 5 bases short and J 5 bases short, with 9 bases between. The CDR3 is made up of 12 amino acids. Germline CDR1 and CDR2: SGHAT and FQNNGV. CDR3 in amino acids: CASSGQTYGYTF. The DNA for the CDR3 is TGTGCCAGCAGCGGACAGACGTATGGCTACACCTTC.

CDR3 loop: CASSLAPVSEAFF. The CDR3 coding sequence is TGCGCCAGCAGCTTGGCCCCCGTCTCTGAAGCTTTCTTT. V usage is TRBV5-1 and J usage is TRBJ1-1; D gene ambiguous. The V gene's germline CDR1 is SGHRS and CDR2 YFSETQ. The CDR3 has 13 amino acids. Trimming left V 0 bases short and J 6 bases short, with 9 bases between.

The V and J genes are TRBV12-3 or TRBV12-4 and TRBJ1-2; D might be TRBD1 (5 bases). V dropped 2 bases and J dropped 6 bases, with 7 bases sitting between them. This CDR3 has 12 residues. The CDR3 region has the DNA TGTGCCAGCAGTTTAAGGGGAAATGGCTACACCTTC. It encodes CASSLRGNGYTF.

The chain uses TRBV6-1 and TRBJ1-1, with D perhaps matching TRBD1 (6 bases). V dropped 3 bases and J dropped 3 bases, with 14 bases sitting between them. The CDR3 runs 15 residues. In germline, CDR1 is MNHNS, CDR2 SASEGT. The CDR3 nucleotides read TGTGCCAGCAGTGACAGGGGTGGTGGGGACACTGAAGCTTTCTTT. It yields the protein CASSDRGGGDTEAFF.

CDR3 bases: TGTGCCACCAGTGATACTAGGGGGCTCTACAATGAGCAGTTCTTC. It encodes CATSDTRGLYNEQFF. This chain uses TRBV24-1 with TRBJ2-1; 7 bases fit TRBD1. Germline assignment: CDR1 KGHDR and CDR2 SFDVKD. The junction had 4 bases not matched to a gene; V was cut back by 3 bases and J by 3 bases. The CDR3 runs 15 residues.

The chain is built from TRBV6-4 and TRBJ1-2; possibly TRBD1 for D (6 bases). Germline assignment: CDR1 MRHNA and CDR2 SNTAGT. V was shortened by 2 bases and J by 8 bases, with 12 bases between the two germline ends. CDR3 length equals 13 residues. CDR3 protein: CASSDPTGWGYTF. Here the CDR3 DNA reads TGTGCCAGCAGTGACCCCACAGGGTGGGGCTACACCTTC.

The V gene is TRBV7-9, the J gene TRBJ1-1; D gene ambiguous. CDR1 is SEHNR and CDR2 is FQNEAQ in the germline V gene (reference sequence). V was cut by 5 bases and J by 5 bases, with 24 bases left in between. The CDR3 consists of 17 residues. The CDR3 sequence: CASSPPARWEMGTEAFF. Here the CDR3 DNA reads TGTGCCAGCAGCCCACCGGCTCGCTGGGAGATGGGGACTGAAGCTTTCTTT. Together with reference TRBV7-9 and TRBJ1-1, the CDR3 gives the full variable domain: DTGVSQNPRHKITKRGQNVTFRCDPISEHNRLYWYRQTLGQGPEFLTYFQNEAQLEKSRLLSDRFSAERPKGSFSTLEIQRTEQGDSAMYLCASSPPARWEMGTEAFFGQGTRLTVV.

The CDR3 loop reads CASRPTGSNYGYTF. CDR3 bases: TGTGCCAGCAGGCCGACAGGGTCCAACTATGGCTACACCTTC. The chain has TRBV6-5 and TRBJ1-2, with 7 nucleotides matching TRBD1. Germline CDR1 is MNHEY and CDR2 is SVGAGI. The CDR3 length is 14 residues. Trimming removed 6 bases from V and 2 bases from J; junction bases left unmatched: 6.

Sample share makes this clone medium-sized. This chain links TRBV7-9 with TRBJ2-1; 8 nucleotides match TRBD2. The junction had 9 bases not matched to a gene; V was cut back by 2 bases and J by 6 bases. This CDR3 region has 16 residues. Germline V gives CDR1 SEHNR, CDR2 FQNEAQ (reference sequence). The CDR3 region is CASSLSASGGANEQFF. CDR3 nucleotides: TGTGCCAGCAGCTTATCAGCCAGCGGGGGTGCCAATGAGCAGTTCTTC. The whole variable domain, filled in from reference TRBV7-9 and TRBJ2-1, reads DTGVSQNPRHKITKRGQNVTFRCDPISEHNRLYWYRQTLGQGPEFLTYFQNEAQLEKSRLLSDRFSAERPKGSFSTLEIQRTEQGDSAMYLCASSLSASGGANEQFFGPGTRLTVL.

The chain is built from TRBV5-1 and TRBJ1-2; D is undetermined. Trimming pared 4 bases from V and 1 base from J, leaving 14 bases between. Germline CDR1 and CDR2: SGHRS and YFSETQ. This CDR3 spans 15 amino acids. CDR3 in amino acids: CASSLPMDGNYGYTF. The CDR3 nucleotides are TGCGCCAGCAGCCTCCCGATGGATGGTAACTATGGCTACACCTTC.

The rearrangement links TRBV11-3 to TRBJ2-4, with D tentatively TRBD1 or TRBD2 (6 bases each). This CDR3 is 16 amino acids long. Germline CDR1 and CDR2: SGHNT and YENEEA. Trimming removed 5 bases from V and 0 bases from J, with 14 bases in between. CDR3 residues: CASSGGTTRAKNIQYF. Written as DNA, the CDR3 is TGTGCCAGCAGCGGCGGGACAACCCGAGCCAAAAACATTCAGTACTTC. The variable domain in full, with the rest retrieved from reference TRBV11-3 and TRBJ2-4, is EAGVVQSPRYKIIEKKQPVAFWCNPISGHNTLYWYLQNLGQGPELLIRYENEEAVDDSQLPKDRFSAERLKGVDSTLKIQPAELGDSAVYLCASSGGTTRAKNIQYFGAGTRLSVL.

This clone was recorded once. In the same sample, other DNA sequences code for this CDR3. This chain joins TRBV5-1 and TRBJ1-5; D unclear. V shed 0 bases and J shed 8 bases, with 12 bases lying between them. Germline V CDR1 and CDR2: SGHRS, YFSETQ. CDR3 length: 14 residues. Here the CDR3 reads CASSLGTLGEPQHF. The CDR3 DNA reads TGCGCCAGCAGCTTGGGCACGTTGGGTGAGCCCCAGCATTTT.

CDR3 sequence reads: CASSHYRGELFF. The CDR3 DNA reads TGTGCCAGCAGCCATTACCGAGGGGAGCTGTTTTTT. This sequence joins TRBV3-1 (or the pseudogene TRBV3-2) and TRBJ2-2; no reliable D call. CDR3 length: 12 amino acids. V lost 3 bases to trimming and J lost 8 bases, with 7 bases between them. Germline lookup yields CDR1 LGHDT and CDR2 YNNKEL (reference sequence).

This sequence joins TRBV6-5 and TRBJ2-1, with a tentative D call TRBD2 (6 bases). Per the germline V gene, CDR1 is MNHEY and CDR2 is SVGAGI. Trimming stripped 7 bases from V and 0 bases from J, with 10 bases between. The CDR3 loop spans 14 amino acids. The CDR3 protein is CASKGLSSYNEQFF. Here the CDR3 DNA reads TGTGCCAGCAAGGGACTGAGCTCCTACAATGAGCAGTTCTTC.

The CDR3 sequence: CSATTGEKLFF. CDR3 bases: TGCAGTGCTACCACTGGGGAAAAACTGTTTTTT. The chain is built from TRBV20-1 and TRBJ1-4; D is unclear. V shed 4 bases and J shed 8 bases, with 8 bases lying between them. CDR1 and CDR2 from the germline V gene are DFQATT and SNEGSKA (reference sequence). There are 11 residues in the CDR3.

This clone occurred a few times. This chain uses TRBV7-9 with TRBJ1-1; maybe TRBD1 (6 bases). CDR1 and CDR2 (germline): SEHNR, FQNEAQ (reference sequence). CDR3 length equals 14 residues. V was clipped by 7 bases and J by 3 bases, with 15 bases between them. For the CDR3, the DNA is TGTGCCAGCAACCTGAGGGGGTCGGACACTGAAGCTTTCTTT. It codes for CASNLRGSDTEAFF.

The chain carries TRBV4-1 and TRBJ1-5; possible D gene TRBD1, 6 bases. The CDR3 runs to 13 residues. Deletions cut 2 bases from V and 6 bases from J, with 8 bases between. Germline CDR1 MGHRA, CDR2 YSYEKL. In DNA, the CDR3 is TGCGCCAGCAGCCAACGAGGGGGTCAGCCCCAGCATTTT. It codes for CASSQRGGQPQHF.

CDR3: CATSRDTGPYEQYV. CDR3 nucleotide sequence: TGTGCCACCAGCAGAGATACGGGCCCCTACGAGCAGTACGTC. The chain joins TRBV15 to TRBJ2-7; D gene uncertain. V dropped 0 bases and J dropped 2 bases, with 8 bases sitting between them. The CDR3 covers 14 residues. Germline V CDR1 and CDR2: LNHNV, YYDKDF (reference sequence).

The chain combines TRBV11-3 with TRBJ2-2; 7 positions agree with TRBD1. Germline values: CDR1 SGHNT, CDR2 YENEEA. Germline trimming cut 5 bases from V and 4 bases from J; bases unmatched to any gene: 10. This CDR3 spans 16 amino acids. The CDR3 DNA follows: TGTGCCAGCAGCACAGAGGGCCAGGGGGTCACCGGGGAGCTGTTTTTT. Protein: CASSTEGQGVTGELFF.

The J gene is TRBJ2-3, the V gene TRBV5-1; the match to TRBD2 covers 7 bases. In germline, CDR1 is SGHRS, CDR2 YFSETQ. Trimming cost V 4 bases and J 2 bases; bases outside gene matches: 7. This CDR3 has 15 residues. Written as DNA, the CDR3 is TGCGCCAGCAGCCCCGGACGGGGGGACACAGATACGCAGTATTTT. Protein: CASSPGRGDTDTQYF.

The chain employs TRBV19 and TRBJ1-1, with 9 bases lining up with TRBD1. With V trimmed by 7 bases and J by 4 bases, 7 bases remained unmatched. The germline CDR1 and CDR2 sequences are LNHDA and SQIVND (reference sequence). The CDR3 is made up of 14 amino acids. CDR3 region: CASNDRGRITEAFF. In DNA form, the CDR3 reads TGTGCCAGTAACGACAGGGGGAGAATCACTGAAGCTTTCTTT.

This chain connects TRBV5-5 to TRBJ2-1, with D uncertain. The CDR3 covers 14 residues. Trimming removed 3 bases at V and 3 bases at J, with 10 bases between. Germline V gene data show CDR1 as SGHKS and CDR2 as YYEKEE (reference sequence). The CDR3 protein is CASSSRVLYNEQFF. The CDR3 DNA is TGTGCCAGCAGCTCCCGGGTTCTCTACAATGAGCAGTTCTTC.

This rearrangement joins TRBV10-3 to TRBJ1-6; TRBD1 is a possible D gene (5 bases). Per germline, CDR1 ENHRY and CDR2 SYGVKD. CDR3 length: 14 residues. With 11 bases removed from V and 8 bases from J, the gap between germline ends came to 19 bases. The CDR3 sequence: CAAQQELVDSPLHF. In DNA, the CDR3 is TGTGCCGCCCAACAGGAGTTAGTGGATTCACCCCTCCACTTT.

The chain employs TRBV25-1 and TRBJ1-4; no clear D gene. The germline V gene has CDR1 MGHDK and CDR2 SYGVNS. Between the trimmed V and J ends, which lost 7 bases and 5 bases, there was a span of 8 bases. The CDR3 has 12 amino acids. CDR3: CASTKGNEKLFF. CDR3 DNA sequence: TGTGCCAGCACTAAAGGGAATGAAAAACTGTTTTTT.

The J gene is TRBJ1-6, the V gene TRBV18; D is unresolved. The V gene's germline CDR1 is KGHSH and CDR2 LQKENI. V was clipped by 0 bases and J by 7 bases, with 10 bases between them. This CDR3 contains 15 residues. CDR3 nucleotides: TGTGCCAGCTCACCACCGGAGGGCCGAAATTCACCCCTCCACTTT. Amino acids: CASSPPEGRNSPLHF.